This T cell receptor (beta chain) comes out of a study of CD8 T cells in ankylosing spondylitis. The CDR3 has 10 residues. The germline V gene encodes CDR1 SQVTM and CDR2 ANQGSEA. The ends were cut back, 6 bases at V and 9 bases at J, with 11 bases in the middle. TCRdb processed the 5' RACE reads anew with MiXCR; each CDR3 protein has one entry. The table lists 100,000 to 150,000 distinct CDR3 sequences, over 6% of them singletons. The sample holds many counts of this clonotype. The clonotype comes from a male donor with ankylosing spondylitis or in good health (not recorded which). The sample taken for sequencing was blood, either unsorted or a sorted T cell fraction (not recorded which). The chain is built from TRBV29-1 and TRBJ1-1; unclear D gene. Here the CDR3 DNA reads TGCAGCGTCCATGGAAGGAAAGCTTTCTTT. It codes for CSVHGRKAFF.